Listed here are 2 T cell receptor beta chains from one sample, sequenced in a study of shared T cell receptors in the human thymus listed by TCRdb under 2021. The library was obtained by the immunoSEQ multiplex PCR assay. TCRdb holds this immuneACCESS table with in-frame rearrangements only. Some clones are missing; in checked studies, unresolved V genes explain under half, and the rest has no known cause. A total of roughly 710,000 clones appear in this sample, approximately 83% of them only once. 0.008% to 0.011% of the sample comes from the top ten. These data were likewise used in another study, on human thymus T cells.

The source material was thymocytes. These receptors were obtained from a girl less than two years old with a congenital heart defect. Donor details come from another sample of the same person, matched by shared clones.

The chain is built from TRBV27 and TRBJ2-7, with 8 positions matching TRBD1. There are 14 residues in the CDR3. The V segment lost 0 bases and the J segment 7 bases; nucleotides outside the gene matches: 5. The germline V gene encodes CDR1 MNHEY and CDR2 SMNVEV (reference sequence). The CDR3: CASSLSQGAKEQYF. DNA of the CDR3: TGTGCCAGCAGTTTATCTCAGGGGGCTAAAGAGCAGTACTTC.

CDR3 region: CASSIRGYGTDTQYF. As DNA, the CDR3 is TGTGCCAGTAGTATAAGAGGTTATGGGACAGATACGCAGTATTTT. The V gene is TRBV19, the J gene TRBJ2-3; D gene unclear. CDR3 length: 15 residues. Trimming took off 2 bases at V and 3 bases at J, with 12 bases between the two ends. CDR1 is LNHDA and CDR2 is SQIVND in the germline V gene (reference sequence).